This is a list of T cell receptor beta chains from one sample in a study of T cells in Graves' hyperthyroidism and ophthalmopathy. TCRdb itself ran the multiplex PCR reads through MiXCR, one entry per CDR3 protein. The sample carries approximately 740,000 distinct CDR3 sequences, approximately 15% recorded once. Sequenced: blood. The receptors derive from a woman aged 18-30 years with Graves' hyperthyroidism. Each CDR3 is given with its conserved first and last residue. Each record gives: D gene, J gene, V gene, clone size, CDR3 DNA, CDR3 protein. A D gene is named only where the DNA matches it firmly. Expanded clones are given a class, and other clones once, few, many or no size at all.

NA | TRBJ2-7 | TRBV11-3 | many | TGTGCCAGCAGCCCCAACGCACAGGGGGGGGAGCAGTACTTC | CASSPNAQGGEQYF
TRBD1 | TRBJ1-6 | TRBV19 | NA | TGTGCCAGTAGAGTCAGGGGGCGTAATTCACCCCTCCACTTT | CASRVRGRNSPLHF
NA | TRBJ1-2 | TRBV9 | few | TGTGCCAGCCGCCCGAAAATAACAGGGATTAACTATGGCTACACCTTC | CASRPKITGINYGYTF
NA | TRBJ2-7 | TRBV28 | few | TGTGCCAGCAGTTTAGCGGGTATTAAAGGCGAGCAGTACTTC | CASSLAGIKGEQYF
NA | TRBJ1-1 | TRBV18 | many | TGTGCCAGCTCACCAAGACCACCCGGTGCGACTGAAGCTTTCTTT | CASSPRPPGATEAFF
NA | TRBJ1-1 | TRBV15 | many | TGTGCCACCAGCAGCCCGGGACGGATGAACACTGAAGCTTTCTTT | CATSSPGRMNTEAFF
NA | TRBJ1-1 | TRBV6-1 | many | TGTGCCAGCAGGTCTCTCCGGGACGGGAACACTGAAGCTTTCTTT | CASRSLRDGNTEAFF
NA | TRBJ2-7 | TRBV28 | many | TGTGCCAGCAGTTTATTAATCCCGAGCTACGAGCAGTACTTC | CASSLLIPSYEQYF
NA | TRBJ2-1 | TRBV13 | once | TGTGCCAGCAGCTTAGTACCCAAGATCCCGAAGCCTGACAATGAGCAGTTCTTC | CASSLVPKIPKPDNEQFF
NA | TRBJ2-7 | TRBV5-6 | NA | TGTGCCAGCTGGCTCGATTCCGGGATCCCCCCTCGGGTGCAGTACTTC | CASWLDSGIPPRVQYF
NA | TRBJ2-7 | TRBV20-1 | NA | TGCAGTGCTCTGAGCGAAAGCTCCTACGAGCAGTACTTC | CSALSESSYEQYF
NA | TRBJ2-1 | TRBV4-3 | few | TGCGCCAGCAGCCAAGATCGGGCCCTGTACAATGAGCAGTTCTTC | CASSQDRALYNEQFF
TRBD1 | TRBJ2-7 | TRBV20-1 | many | TGCAGTGCTATGACAGGGAGCGAGCAGTACTTC | CSAMTGSEQYF
NA | TRBJ2-2 | TRBV28 | many | TGTGCCAGCAGTCCCGCCGGGACAAGCACCGGGGAGCTGTTTTTT | CASSPAGTSTGELFF
NA | TRBJ2-3 | TRBV13 | few | TGTGCCAGCAGCCTACCTTCCGAGGGCACAGATACGCAGTATTTT | CASSLPSEGTDTQYF
TRBD1 | TRBJ1-2 | TRBV6-6 | many | TGTGCCAGCAGTTACGGGACAGGGGGCTACACCTTC | CASSYGTGGYTF
TRBD2 | TRBJ2-3 | TRBV20-1 | many | TGCAGTGCCACCGGGACTAGCGGGAGGGCCAGGAATACGCAGTATTTT | CSATGTSGRARNTQYF
TRBD2 | TRBJ2-7 | TRBV6-5 | NA | TGTGCCAGCAGTATACTCGGGGCTAGCGGGTTCACCTACGAGCAGTACTTC | CASSILGASGFTYEQYF
NA | TRBJ2-7 | TRBV6-1 | many | TGTGCCAGCAGACAACACGCCGATCGGGGCGAGCAGTACTTC | CASRQHADRGEQYF
NA | TRBJ2-5 | TRBV28 | many | TGTGCCAGCAGGATTTCGGGGCACAGGGACCAGTACTTC | CASRISGHRDQYF
NA | TRBJ1-6 | TRBV7-9 | few | TGTGCCAGCAGCTCCCGGGACCCTGCTTTGTCACCCCTCCACTTT | CASSSRDPALSPLHF
NA | TRBJ2-6 | TRBV11-2 | NA | TGTGCCAGCAGCCCGAGGGGGGGGGCGAAGAGCTCTGGGGCCAACGTCCTGACTTTC | CASSPRGGAKSSGANVLTF
TRBD1 | TRBJ2-1 | TRBV10-3 | NA | TGTGCCATCAGTGACAGGGGGCAGTACAATGAGCAGTTCTTC | CAISDRGQYNEQFF
NA | TRBJ2-3 | TRBV5-1 | many | TGCGCCAGCAGCTTTCTTCCGGGAGAGGGCACAGATACGCAGTATTTT | CASSFLPGEGTDTQYF
NA | TRBJ2-1 | TRBV18 | many | TGTGCCAGCTCAGCACCCTCCTACAATGAGCAGTTCTTC | CASSAPSYNEQFF
TRBD1 | TRBJ2-2 | TRBV29-1 | few | TGCAGCGCTCGTCACAGGGGATTATCGAACACCGGGGAGCTGTTTTTT | CSARHRGLSNTGELFF
NA | TRBJ1-3 | TRBV7-6 | few | TGTGCCAGCAGCGCTGTTGGGGGGCCGGGAAACACCATATATTTT | CASSAVGGPGNTIYF
TRBD2 | TRBJ2-7 | TRBV12-3/TRBV12-4 | many | TGTGCCAGCCGCGGTAGCGGGAAGACCGACGAGCAGTACTTC | CASRGSGKTDEQYF
NA | TRBJ2-7 | TRBV6-1 | many | TGTGCCAGCAGCCGATACTTGTTGTACGAGCAGTACTTC | CASSRYLLYEQYF
NA | TRBJ2-5 | TRBV7-2 | many | TGTGCCAGCAGCTTTAACTTTCAAGAGACCCAGTACTTC | CASSFNFQETQYF
NA | TRBJ2-7 | TRBV2 | once | TGTGCCAGCAGGGGGGACGAACGTCTCAGGAACGAGCAGTACTTC | CASRGDERLRNEQYF
TRBD1 | TRBJ2-7 | TRBV18 | NA | TGTGCCAGCTCACCACCGAGCACAGGGGGTTTCTACGAGCAGTACTTC | CASSPPSTGGFYEQYF
NA | TRBJ1-6 | TRBV2 | many | TGTGCCAGCAAAGGACGGTCCAATTCACCCCTCCACTTT | CASKGRSNSPLHF
NA | TRBJ2-1 | TRBV7-7 | many | TGTGCTAGCAGCGCGGGACGCAGCTCCTACAATGAGCAGTTCTTC | CASSAGRSSYNEQFF
TRBD2 | TRBJ2-7 | TRBV20-1 | NA | TGCAGTGTCCGGGGGCTAGCGGGAGAAGAGCAGTACTTC | CSVRGLAGEEQYF
NA | TRBJ2-7 | TRBV27 | NA | TGTGCCAGCAGTCCCCTCATAGTGCACGAGCAGTACTTC | CASSPLIVHEQYF
NA | TRBJ2-3 | TRBV20-1 | many | TGCAGTGTGCGTCTAATAATATTCCCAGATACGCAGTATTTT | CSVRLIIFPDTQYF
TRBD1 | TRBJ1-2 | TRBV7-9 | few | TGTGCCAGCAGAGCCGGGACAGAACTATACGGCTACACCTTC | CASRAGTELYGYTF
TRBD1 | TRBJ1-3 | TRBV5-1 | NA | TGCGCCAGCTCAGGGACAGCTTCTGGAAACACCATATATTTT | CASSGTASGNTIYF
TRBD1 | TRBJ2-5 | TRBV12-3/TRBV12-4 | many | TGTGCCAGCAGTCTCGGACAGGGCCTCTCAGAGACCCAGTACTTC | CASSLGQGLSETQYF
NA | TRBJ1-6 | TRBV2 | many | TGTGCCAGCAGTGGGAGTCGGGGTTGGAGTTCACCCCTCCACTTT | CASSGSRGWSSPLHF
NA | TRBJ2-5 | TRBV4-1 | few | TGCGCCAGCAGCCAGGGAATAGGGATAGAGAGTAAGAGGGAAGAGACCCAGTACTTC | CASSQGIGIESKREETQYF
TRBD2 | TRBJ2-7 | TRBV13 | few | TGTGCCAGCAGCTTGGGACCGTATAGCGGGTACGAGCAGTACTTC | CASSLGPYSGYEQYF
TRBD2 | TRBJ2-2 | TRBV27 | many | TGTGCCAGCACCTTCGGACTAGCGGGAGTTGCCGGGGAGCTGTTTTTT | CASTFGLAGVAGELFF
NA | TRBJ1-6 | TRBV2 | few | TGTGCCAGCAGCGGGACCTCTTTGTCACCCCTCCACTTT | CASSGTSLSPLHF
NA | TRBJ1-2 | TRBV6-1 | many | TGTGCCAGCAGTTCAAGACAGGTGGGGTGGTATGGCTACACCTTC | CASSSRQVGWYGYTF